The clone carrying this TCR beta chain has only a few counts. What it recognizes is unknown. Relative to the germline gene, one junction end is altered; a read error may explain this. This CDR3 is built from 8 residues. The germline V gene encodes CDR1 SGDLS and CDR2 YYNGEE. The data were produced by immunoSEQ multiplex PCR, yet TCRdb's version contains in-frame clones alone and is incomplete. The sample yields about 160,000 clones, approximately 94% seen once. The entry originates in a study of T cell responses to AZD1222 COVID-19 vaccine. Regarding the study as a whole: Spike as a whole was targeted by vaccine-associated CD4 TCRs, dominant at 160-218 and 743-854.

Sequences were derived from peripheral blood, sampled 28 days after the second AZD1222 dose. The clonotype originates from an adult who received the AZD1222 COVID-19 vaccine. The chain employs TRBV9 and TRBJ1-2, with D hard to call. The CDR3 DNA reads TGTGCCAGCAGCGATCGAGGCTTC. Protein: CASSDRGF.